This T cell receptor (beta chain) was obtained from a study of blood T cell repertoires in COVID-19. The trim removed 5 bases at V and 8 bases at J, leaving 6 bases unmatched. The CDR3 contains 14 residues. From germline, CDR1 is LGHNA and CDR2 YSLEER. Each participant's cohort was designated according to participant-reported clinical history. TCRdb keeps only in-frame clones here, not all; method: immunoSEQ multiplex PCR. The data contain about 270,000 clones, around 85% of them singletons. Sequenced material: PBMCs or T cells enriched from blood (not recorded which). The sequence was collected from a woman aged 50 to 65 with acute COVID-19. The J gene is TRBJ1-6, the V gene TRBV4-3, with 7 bases lining up with TRBD1. The CDR3 sequence is CASSGGQEDSPLHF. The CDR3, as DNA: TGCGCCAGCAGCGGAGGACAGGAGGATTCACCCCTCCACTTT.